The sequence of this TCR beta chain was determined in a study of CD8+ T cells in alopecia areata. Study-wide background: Treated patients swallowed 5 to 10 mg of oral tofacitinib twice daily. General observations from the study: The study also sequences resident alphabeta T cells of normal skin in scalp samples.

J was trimmed by 2 bases and V by 2 bases; bases with no gene match: 4. Germline V lookup: CDR1 SGHAT, CDR2 FQNNGV. The CDR3 totals 15 residues. Treatment of the sample: oral pan-JAK inhibitor, 5-10 mg twice daily. A word on this clone: Its antigen is still unknown. This sample also contains other DNA sequences that code for the same CDR3.

cDNA serving as the sequencing template came from extracted, reverse transcribed RNA. The assay was immunoSEQ multiplex PCR, and TCRdb's table has in-frame clones only and misses some. This table has 180,000 or so clones, less than 75% appearing once. This receptor was obtained from a human donor with alopecia areata. The chain is built from TRBV11-2 and TRBJ2-5, with 8 bases aligning to TRBD2. The sequences come from CD4+ T cells sorted from blood, collected at approximately week 60, from a patient treated with tofacitinib. The CDR3 DNA follows: TGTGCCAGCAGCTTATCGACGGGGGGGCAAGAGACCCAGTACTTC. This encodes CASSLSTGGQETQYF.